The sequence of this TCR beta chain was determined in a study of blood T cell repertoires in COVID-19. About the research overall: Collection of acute and convalescent COVID-19 samples took place in the United States, Italy and Spain. T cells, B-cell-depleted T cells, or PBMCs supplied cDNA or gDNA.

CDR1 SGDLS and CDR2 YYNGEE come from the germline V gene. The CDR3 contains 14 residues. Trimming removed 0 bases from V and 6 bases from J, with 9 bases in between. Per the original data handling: The assay estimated nucleated cells by amplifying reference gene primers. Repertoires were generated with immunoSEQ multiplex PCR, while TCRdb's copy carries only in-frame clones and drops some. The V and J calls and the clone size are those of that table, but D and trimming were determined from the DNA. The sample has 80,000 to 100,000 clones, around 82% seen once. V is TRBV9 and J is TRBJ2-2; D unresolved. The material sequenced was peripheral blood. The sequence came from a man between 65 and 79 years old with active or convalescent COVID-19. CDR3 sequence: CASSVDRESGELFF. The CDR3 DNA reads as TGTGCCAGCAGCGTAGATCGAGAGTCCGGGGAGCTGTTTTTT. Using reference TRBV9 and TRBJ2-2 for the parts outside the CDR3, the full variable domain is DSGVTQTPKHLITATGQRVTLRCSPRSGDLSVYWYQQSLDQGLQFLIQYYNGEERAKGNILERFSAQQFPDLHSELNLSSLELGDSALYFCASSVDRESGELFFGEGSRLTVL.